A selection of T cell receptor beta chains follows, all from one sample in a study of blood T cell repertoires in COVID-19. The table came from immunoSEQ multiplex PCR; TCRdb's copy has only in-frame clones and leaves some out. The sample contains approximately 350,000 clones, over 80% of which appear only once. Sequenced: peripheral blood. All receptors come from a woman between 45 and 60 years old with COVID-19, enrolled during active disease. CDR3s include the opening cysteine and the closing phenylalanine or tryptophan. D genes are given only for firm matches. The size of a clone is reported for some rows only, either as once, few or many, or as a class for expanded clones.

clone_size d_call cdr3_length j_call v_call cdr3_aa cdr3_nt
. . 15 TRBJ1-4 TRBV7-2 CASSLDPARNEKLFF TGTGCCAGCAGCTTAGACCCCGCGCGGAATGAAAAACTGTTTTTT
. TRBD1 14 TRBJ2-1 TRBV29-1 CSSAGTGVYNEQFF TGCAGCTCGGCGGGGACAGGGGTTTACAATGAGCAGTTCTTC
. TRBD2 14 TRBJ2-5 TRBV12-5 CASGLAQSGGPQYF TGTGCTAGTGGTTTGGCTCAATCGGGAGGACCCCAGTACTTC
. . 14 TRBJ1-1 TRBV7-2 CASSLHDTAGEAFF TGTGCCAGCAGCTTACATGACACGGCAGGTGAAGCTTTCTTT
once . 15 TRBJ2-7 TRBV11-2 CASSSPGLIFYEQYF TGTGCCAGCAGCTCGCCGGGACTTATTTTCTACGAGCAGTACTTC
. TRBD2 13 TRBJ2-3 TRBV3-1/TRBV3-2 CASSHGGSGTQYF TGTGCCAGCAGCCACGGCGGGAGCGGTACGCAGTATTTT
. . 14 TRBJ2-3 TRBV7-9 CASSPDSDTDTQYF TGTGCCAGCAGCCCCGACAGTGACACAGATACGCAGTATTTT
. . 14 TRBJ2-5 TRBV7-9 CASSSKGGQETQYF TGTGCCAGCAGCTCCAAAGGGGGTCAAGAGACCCAGTACTTC
. . 15 TRBJ1-3 TRBV2 CASSEAWQSRNTIYF TGTGCCAGCAGTGAAGCGTGGCAGTCTAGGAACACCATATATTTT
. TRBD1 17 TRBJ2-2 TRBV5-1 CASRIGNRDRGTGELFF TGCGCCAGCCGAATAGGGAACCGGGACAGGGGCACCGGGGAGCTGTTTTTT
. TRBD2 17 TRBJ2-7 TRBV6-1 CASSESGTSGRADEQYF TGTGCCAGCAGTGAGTCCGGGACTAGCGGGAGGGCAGACGAGCAGTACTTC
. TRBD1 14 TRBJ2-5 TRBV7-3 CASSLQGARETQYF TGTGCCAGCAGCCTACAGGGGGCTAGGGAGACCCAGTACTTC
. TRBD1 15 TRBJ2-7 TRBV6-5 CASRRTGVGSYEQYF TGTGCCAGCAGGCGGACAGGGGTTGGATCGTACGAGCAGTACTTC
. TRBD1 14 TRBJ1-1 TRBV30 CAWGKDRVNTEAFF TGTGCCTGGGGGAAAGACAGGGTTAACACTGAAGCTTTCTTT
. TRBD2 16 TRBJ2-1 TRBV7-9 CASSWTLAGVYNEQFF TGTGCCAGCAGCTGGACCCTAGCGGGAGTCTACAATGAGCAGTTCTTC
. . 14 TRBJ2-2 TRBV2 CASSVQGSTGELFF TGTGCCAGCAGTGTACAGGGTAGCACCGGGGAGCTGTTTTTT
. . 14 TRBJ1-5 TRBV7-8 CASSSGLDTQPQHF TGTGCCAGCAGCTCAGGGCTAGACACTCAGCCCCAGCATTTT
. TRBD1 13 TRBJ1-2 TRBV25-1 CASSVRDRDGYTF TGTGCCAGCAGTGTCCGGGACAGGGATGGCTACACCTTC
. . 14 TRBJ1-2 TRBV24-1 CATSSAALNYGYTF TGTGCCACCAGTAGCGCAGCTCTTAACTATGGCTACACCTTC
once . 12 TRBJ2-3 TRBV27 CASRGFADTQYF TGTGCCAGCCGGGGGTTCGCAGATACGCAGTATTTT
. . 15 TRBJ2-3 TRBV6-4 CASSEGGVSTDTQYF TGTGCCAGCAGTGAAGGAGGGGTTAGCACAGATACGCAGTATTTT
few . 15 TRBJ1-1 TRBV5-4 CASSSGVTEFTEAFF TGTGCCAGCAGCTCGGGAGTCACAGAATTTACTGAAGCTTTCTTT
. . 14 TRBJ1-5 TRBV9 CASSGTMEGQPQHF TGTGCCAGCAGCGGAACCATGGAGGGTCAGCCCCAGCATTTT
few . 14 TRBJ2-2 TRBV7-2 CASSSRVYTGELFF TGTGCCAGCAGCTCCCGGGTGTACACCGGGGAGCTGTTTTTT
. TRBD1 15 TRBJ1-1 TRBV7-2 CASSPQTGVVTEAFF TGTGCCAGCAGCCCACAGACAGGGGTGGTCACTGAAGCTTTCTTT
. . 16 TRBJ1-5 TRBV5-5 CASSLGRSGFDQPQHF TGTGCCAGCAGCTTGGGAAGATCAGGTTTTGATCAGCCCCAGCATTTT
. TRBD1 17 TRBJ1-1 TRBV7-9 CASSAQPGTGENTEAFF TGTGCCAGCAGCGCCCAACCCGGGACAGGGGAGAACACTGAAGCTTTCTTT
. TRBD2 17 TRBJ2-1 TRBV11-3 CASSPSRWASGKNEQFF TGTGCCAGCAGCCCGTCGCGGTGGGCTAGCGGGAAGAATGAGCAGTTCTTC
many . 13 TRBJ2-3 TRBV5-5 CASSLGRTDTQYF TGTGCCAGCAGCTTGGGGAGGACGGATACGCAGTATTTT
. TRBD1 15 TRBJ1-2 TRBV6-5 CASSPTGGLGYGYTF TGTGCCAGCAGCCCCACAGGGGGCTTGGGCTATGGCTACACCTTC
. TRBD1 15 TRBJ1-1 TRBV10-3 CAISDTGDVNTEAFF TGTGCCATCAGTGATACAGGGGATGTGAACACTGAAGCTTTCTTT
. . 12 TRBJ2-1 TRBV5-8 CASSSSEVEQFF TGTGCCAGCAGCTCCTCGGAGGTTGAGCAGTTCTTC